This T cell receptor (beta chain) was profiled in a study of glioma-infiltrating T cells after dendritic cell vaccination. The wider study: Patients received three intradermal dendritic cell vaccine injections at biweekly intervals.

The CDR3 runs to 15 residues. Per the germline V gene, CDR1 is SGHVS and CDR2 is FQNEAQ. V lost 4 bases to trimming and J lost 0 bases, with 11 bases between them. Amplification used 60 V beta primers and 13 J beta primers. The assay was immunoSEQ multiplex PCR, and TCRdb's table has in-frame clones only and misses some. The data contain about 95,000 clones, more than 70% of them singletons. This chain joins TRBV7-8 and TRBJ2-3; possibly TRBD2 for D (6 bases). This receptor was identified in a human donor with glioblastoma. Sequencing was performed on blood, taken before dendritic cell vaccination. The CDR3 sequence is CASSSTEGSTDTQYF. DNA for the CDR3: TGTGCCAGCAGCTCCACGGAGGGAAGCACAGATACGCAGTATTTT. Based on the CDR3 plus reference TRBV7-8 and TRBJ2-3, the full variable domain is GAGVSQSPRYKVAKRGQDVALRCDPISGHVSLFWYQQALGQGPEFLTYFQNEAQLDKSGLPSDRFFAERPEGSVSTLKIQRTQQEDSAVYLCASSSTEGSTDTQYFGPGTRLTVL.